This entry concerns a single T cell receptor (beta chain). Its target is unknown. Other DNA sequences in this sample translate to the same CDR3. Germline V gives CDR1 LNHDA, CDR2 SQIVND (reference sequence). CDR3 length: 13 residues. Trimming removed 3 bases from V and 4 bases from J; junction bases left unmatched: 2. The PCR ran on 60 Vbeta and 13 Jbeta primers. Sequencing used immunoSEQ multiplex PCR; TCRdb keeps in-frame clones, though not all of them. The sample lists 130,000 or so clones, around 80% occurring once. This entry belongs to a study of cytomegalovirus exposure and HLA in healthy donors. Whole-study findings and limits: CMV antigen specificity of three CMV-associated chains was confirmed in vitro. Cytomegalovirus-associated status was assigned to some 160 TCR beta chains.

The J gene is TRBJ2-7, the V gene TRBV19; 8 bases map to TRBD2. This sequence was found in a middle-aged man in good health and CMV-seronegative. Source material: PBMCs. The CDR3 DNA follows: TGTGCCAGTAGTATCACTAGCGGATACGAGCAGTACTTC. Amino acids: CASSITSGYEQYF.